This T cell receptor (beta chain) comes out of a study of blood T cell repertoires in COVID-19. Study-wide background: Specimens from acute and convalescent COVID-19 originated in the United States, Italy and Spain.

Only in-frame clones appear in the TCRdb table, and some are missing; sequencing was by immunoSEQ multiplex PCR. The sample shows approximately 120,000 clones, almost 70% of them seen only once. This clone was counted only a few times. The germline CDR1 and CDR2 sequences are SSHAT and FNYEAQ (reference sequence). Trimming stripped 0 bases from V and 3 bases from J, with 15 bases between. The CDR3 runs to 17 residues. The chain uses TRBV7-7 and TRBJ1-5; D not resolved. Sequencing was done on a sample of peripheral blood. This TCR derives from a woman between 70 and 85 years old with acute or convalescent COVID-19. CDR3 sequence: CASSLALTRGTNQPQHF. The CDR3 nucleotides are TGTGCCAGCAGCTTAGCTCTCACCCGGGGTACCAATCAGCCCCAGCATTTT.